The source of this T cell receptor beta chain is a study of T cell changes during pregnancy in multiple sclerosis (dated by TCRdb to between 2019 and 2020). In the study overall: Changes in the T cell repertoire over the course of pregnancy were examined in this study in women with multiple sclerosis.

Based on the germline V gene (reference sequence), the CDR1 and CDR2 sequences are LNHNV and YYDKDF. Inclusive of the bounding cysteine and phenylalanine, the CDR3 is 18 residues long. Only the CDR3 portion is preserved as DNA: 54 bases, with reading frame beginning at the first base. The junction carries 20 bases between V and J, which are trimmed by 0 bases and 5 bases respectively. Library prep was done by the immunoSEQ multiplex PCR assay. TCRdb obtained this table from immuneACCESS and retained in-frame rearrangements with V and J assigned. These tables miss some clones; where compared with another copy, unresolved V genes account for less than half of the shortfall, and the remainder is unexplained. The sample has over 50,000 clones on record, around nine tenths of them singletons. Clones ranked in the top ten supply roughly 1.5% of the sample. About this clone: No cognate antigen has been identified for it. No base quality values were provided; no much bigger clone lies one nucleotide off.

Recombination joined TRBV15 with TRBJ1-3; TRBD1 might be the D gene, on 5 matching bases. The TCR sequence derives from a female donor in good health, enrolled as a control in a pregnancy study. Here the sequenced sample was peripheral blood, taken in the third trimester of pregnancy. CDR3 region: CATSRDGPSTVNRNTIYF. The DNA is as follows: TGTGCCACCAGCAGAGATGGCCCTTCGACAGTGAATCGAAACACCATATATTTT.